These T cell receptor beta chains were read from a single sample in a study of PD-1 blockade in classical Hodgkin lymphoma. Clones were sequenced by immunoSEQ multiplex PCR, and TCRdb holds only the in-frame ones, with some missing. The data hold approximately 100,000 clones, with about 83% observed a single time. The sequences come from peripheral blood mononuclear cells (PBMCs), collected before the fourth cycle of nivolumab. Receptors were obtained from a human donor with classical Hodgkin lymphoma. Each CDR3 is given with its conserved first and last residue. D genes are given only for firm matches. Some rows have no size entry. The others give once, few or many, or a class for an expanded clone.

CDR3nt: TGCGCCAGCTCTCTAAGGACTAGCTTCAATGAGCAGTTCTTC
CDR3aa: CASSLRTSFNEQFF
j_gene: TRBJ2-1
abundance: NA
v_gene: TRBV5-1
d_gene: TRBD2

CDR3nt: TGTGCCAGTAGTATTCGACAGGGCCTTCGGATGGCCCAGCATTTT
CDR3aa: CASSIRQGLRMAQHF
j_gene: TRBJ1-5
abundance: NA
v_gene: TRBV19
d_gene: TRBD1

CDR3nt: TGTGCCAGCAGTTTACTCCCCGCTGCAGGTCGGTATGGCTACACCTTC
CDR3aa: CASSLLPAAGRYGYTF
j_gene: TRBJ1-2
abundance: NA
v_gene: TRBV27
d_gene: NA

CDR3nt: TGCGCCAGCCTACCAGGACCTAGCACAGATACGCAGTATTTT
CDR3aa: CASLPGPSTDTQYF
j_gene: TRBJ2-3
abundance: NA
v_gene: TRBV5-1
d_gene: NA

CDR3nt: TGCGCCAGCAGCTTGGGGTGGAACACTGAAGCTTTCTTT
CDR3aa: CASSLGWNTEAFF
j_gene: TRBJ1-1
abundance: NA
v_gene: TRBV5-1
d_gene: NA

CDR3nt: TGTGCCAGCAGCCCGCTGGACAGGGGGGGCACTGAAGCTTTCTTT
CDR3aa: CASSPLDRGGTEAFF
j_gene: TRBJ1-1
abundance: NA
v_gene: TRBV7-8
d_gene: TRBD1

CDR3nt: TGTGCCAGCAGTCACACAGGGGGCGAGGAAGCTTTCTTT
CDR3aa: CASSHTGGEEAFF
j_gene: TRBJ1-1
abundance: few
v_gene: TRBV21-1
d_gene: NA

CDR3nt: TGCGCCAGCAGCTTGGCCAGGGAGGATACGCAGTATTTT
CDR3aa: CASSLAREDTQYF
j_gene: TRBJ2-3
abundance: NA
v_gene: TRBV5-1
d_gene: NA

CDR3nt: TGTGCCAGCAGCCAAGAAATGGAGGGGAACGAGCAGTACTTC
CDR3aa: CASSQEMEGNEQYF
j_gene: TRBJ2-7
abundance: NA
v_gene: TRBV4-2
d_gene: NA

CDR3nt: TGTGCCAGCAGCGCGGTGGAGTTAAGCTCTGGAAACACCATATATTTT
CDR3aa: CASSAVELSSGNTIYF
j_gene: TRBJ1-3
abundance: NA
v_gene: TRBV9
d_gene: NA

CDR3nt: TGTGCCAGCAGTTTTGGAGGGTCTGAAGCTTTCTTT
CDR3aa: CASSFGGSEAFF
j_gene: TRBJ1-1
abundance: NA
v_gene: TRBV6-5
d_gene: NA

CDR3nt: TGCGCCAGCAGCTTGCAGCCGAACAATGAGCAGTTCTTC
CDR3aa: CASSLQPNNEQFF
j_gene: TRBJ2-1
abundance: once
v_gene: TRBV5-1
d_gene: NA

CDR3nt: TGTGCCAGTAGTCCCCAGACCGTAGGGGAGCAGTACTTC
CDR3aa: CASSPQTVGEQYF
j_gene: TRBJ2-7
abundance: NA
v_gene: TRBV19
d_gene: NA

CDR3nt: TGTGCCAGCAGCTTAGGGGGAGATAGTTCGAAGTTCTTC
CDR3aa: CASSLGGDSSKFF
j_gene: TRBJ2-1
abundance: NA
v_gene: TRBV7-8
d_gene: NA

CDR3nt: TGTGCCAGCAGACTGACGGGACCCCTCCACTTT
CDR3aa: CASRLTGPLHF
j_gene: TRBJ1-6
abundance: NA
v_gene: TRBV28
d_gene: NA

CDR3nt: TGTGCCAGTAGTATCAAGGGGGGACGGAGCACGGGAGAGCAGTACTTC
CDR3aa: CASSIKGGRSTGEQYF
j_gene: TRBJ2-7
abundance: NA
v_gene: TRBV19
d_gene: NA

CDR3nt: TGTGCCAGCACTGGGGACAGGCTCGATACGCAGTATTTT
CDR3aa: CASTGDRLDTQYF
j_gene: TRBJ2-3
abundance: few
v_gene: TRBV28
d_gene: TRBD1

CDR3nt: TGTGCCAGGAGCAGGCCTTCCTACGAGCAGTACTTC
CDR3aa: CARSRPSYEQYF
j_gene: TRBJ2-7
abundance: few
v_gene: TRBV6-1
d_gene: NA

CDR3nt: TGTGCCTGGAGTGCAGGGGGAGGGACTGAAGCTTTCTTT
CDR3aa: CAWSAGGGTEAFF
j_gene: TRBJ1-1
abundance: NA
v_gene: TRBV30
d_gene: TRBD1

CDR3nt: TGTGCCAGCAGCGCCAGGGGCGCGAGCTACACCTTC
CDR3aa: CASSARGASYTF
j_gene: TRBJ1-2
abundance: NA
v_gene: TRBV9
d_gene: NA

CDR3nt: TGTGCCAGCAGCTCACCCCCGGACACTGAAGCTTTCTTT
CDR3aa: CASSSPPDTEAFF
j_gene: TRBJ1-1
abundance: NA
v_gene: TRBV5-6
d_gene: NA

CDR3nt: TGCGCCAGCAGCCAAGGCAGGGATAGAGAGCAGTTCTTC
CDR3aa: CASSQGRDREQFF
j_gene: TRBJ2-1
abundance: NA
v_gene: TRBV4-3
d_gene: NA

CDR3nt: TGTGCCAGCAGCTTAGAGGCAGGGGGCGACACCGGGGAGCTGTTTTTT
CDR3aa: CASSLEAGGDTGELFF
j_gene: TRBJ2-2
abundance: once
v_gene: TRBV7-9
d_gene: TRBD1

CDR3nt: TGTGCCAGCTCACCGGGGATTAGCAGGGGCGCGAACACCGGGGAGCTGTTTTTT
CDR3aa: CASSPGISRGANTGELFF
j_gene: TRBJ2-2
abundance: NA
v_gene: TRBV18
d_gene: NA

CDR3nt: TGTGCCAGCAGATCTAGCGGGGGGACCTACGAGCAGTACTTC
CDR3aa: CASRSSGGTYEQYF
j_gene: TRBJ2-7
abundance: few
v_gene: TRBV6-5
d_gene: TRBD2

CDR3nt: TGTGCCAGTAGTAAACCCTACGACGGACTGAACACTGAAGCTTTCTTT
CDR3aa: CASSKPYDGLNTEAFF
j_gene: TRBJ1-1
abundance: few
v_gene: TRBV19
d_gene: NA

CDR3nt: TGTGCCAGCAGCTCAGGACTAGCGGAGTACGAGCAGTACTTC
CDR3aa: CASSSGLAEYEQYF
j_gene: TRBJ2-7
abundance: NA
v_gene: TRBV5-6
d_gene: TRBD2

CDR3nt: TGTGCCAGCAGCTTGACAGGGGAGAGGAATGAGCAGTTCTTC
CDR3aa: CASSLTGERNEQFF
j_gene: TRBJ2-1
abundance: NA
v_gene: TRBV5-4
d_gene: TRBD1

CDR3nt: TGTGCCAGCCGGGCGTCGAACACCGGGGAGCTGTTTTTT
CDR3aa: CASRASNTGELFF
j_gene: TRBJ2-2
abundance: NA
v_gene: TRBV7-7
d_gene: NA